The clone carrying this T cell receptor (beta chain) turned up a few times. Antigen specificity is unknown. V lost 2 bases and J lost 6, with 17 bases in between. Germline loops: CDR1 SGHVS, CDR2 FQNEAQ. This CDR3 is built from 16 residues. PCR was performed using 60 Vbeta and 13 Jbeta primers. Using immunoSEQ multiplex PCR, the repertoire was profiled, and TCRdb retains in-frame clones only, with some absent. The table shows approximately 170,000 clones, with over 65% occurring only once. These data originate in a study of cytomegalovirus exposure and HLA in healthy donors. Study-wide results and caveats: Cytomegalovirus association was assigned to under 200 TCR beta chains.

J is TRBJ1-5 and V is TRBV7-8; D is unresolved. The sequenced material came from PBMCs. The TCR was taken from a female donor in good health and CMV-seronegative. The chain's CDR3 is CASSLLLGEGSQPQHF. CDR3 DNA sequence: TGTGCCAGCAGCTTACTTCTTGGTGAGGGTAGTCAGCCCCAGCATTTT.